This TCR beta chain was observed in a study of blood T cell repertoires in COVID-19. The cohort comprised adults aged roughly 18 to 90 years residing in about two dozen US areas. Assignment of participants to cohorts was predicated upon participant-reported clinical history. Cohort 3 donors counted as recovered after two negative PCRs, clearance, or resolved symptoms. In the authors' methods: Amplification of reference gene primers provided the estimated nucleated cell counts. The protocol was immunoSEQ multiplex PCR, while the TCRdb copy is restricted to in-frame clones and leaves out a portion. V and J calls and clone size are as listed in that table; D and trimming were resolved from the DNA. The table records about 160,000 clones, approximately 80% of them present only once. Trimming removed 4 bases from V and 8 bases from J, with 23 bases in between. CDR1 and CDR2 from the germline V gene are MNHEY and SMNVEV (reference sequence). The length of the CDR3 is 16 residues.

This chain links TRBV27 with TRBJ1-2, with D tentatively TRBD1 (6 bases). The clonotype comes from an older woman who had recovered from COVID-19. The material sequenced was PBMCs or T cells enriched from blood (not recorded which). The chain's CDR3 is CASSSLRGQGPRGYTF. Here the CDR3 DNA reads TGTGCCAGCAGTTCTCTGCGGGGGCAGGGCCCCCGGGGCTACACCTTC.